Below, 13 T cell receptor beta chains from the same sample are listed, as sequenced in a study of shared clonotypes between healthy human individuals. TCRdb keeps only in-frame clones here, not all; method: immunoSEQ multiplex PCR. The table includes 550,000 to 600,000 clones, roughly 79% detected once. Sequencing was performed on PBMCs. These TCRs come from a woman aged 35 to 49 in good health. Some clones in this sample may be carry-over from other donors' samples.

This clone came up many times. This specimen includes other DNA sequences encoding the same CDR3. The chain carries TRBV7-9 and TRBJ1-4; tentatively, D is TRBD1 (6 bases). CDR1 and CDR2 from the germline V gene are SEHNR and FQNEAQ (reference sequence). The length of the CDR3 is 11 residues. V lost 4 bases and J 11 bases, leaving 8 bases between the germline ends. The CDR3 spells CASSSGQKLFF. The CDR3 bases are TGTGCCAGCAGCTCCGGACAGAAACTGTTTTTT.

A note on this clone: This likely traces to a read error, being one base from a far larger clone. The sample has other DNA sequences that encode this CDR3 too. V gene TRBV7-8 combines with J gene TRBJ2-5, with D hard to call. The CDR3 contains 13 residues. V lost 1 base and J lost 2, with 5 bases in between. In germline, CDR1 is SGHVS, CDR2 FQNEAQ. CDR3 DNA sequence: TGTGCCAGCAGCTTAGTTCAGCAAGAGACCCAGTACTTC. Its protein product is CASSLVQQETQYF.

The J gene is TRBJ2-5, the V gene TRBV7-9; TRBD2 agrees at 10 bases. Germline trimming cut 3 bases from V and 4 bases from J; bases unmatched to any gene: 8. The CDR3 spans 16 residues. Germline CDR1 is SEHNR and CDR2 is FQNEAQ (reference sequence). CDR3 loop: CASSLGASGRGETQYF. The CDR3 DNA reads TGTGCCAGCAGCTTGGGTGCTAGCGGGAGAGGAGAGACCCAGTACTTC.

This clone was counted between two and nine times. J is TRBJ1-3 and V is TRBV11-2; D possibly corresponds to TRBD1 (5 bases). This CDR3 has 12 amino acids. The germline V gene has CDR1 SGHAT and CDR2 FQNNGV. Trimming cost V 4 bases and J 4 bases, with 5 bases left between them. The CDR3 sequence: CASSWGGNTIYF. The DNA for the CDR3 is TGTGCCAGCAGCTGGGGCGGAAACACCATATATTTT.

V usage is TRBV30 and J usage is TRBJ2-1; D perhaps matches TRBD1 (7 bases). The CDR3 length is 11 residues. V was trimmed by 1 base and J by 15 bases, leaving 13 bases between them. The V gene's germline CDR1 is GTSNPN and CDR2 SVGIG (reference sequence). In nucleotides, the CDR3 is TGTGCCTGGAGTGCCCAGGGGGGTGGGTTCTTC. Its protein product is CAWSAQGGGFF.

V and J are TRBV10-1 and TRBJ2-1; tentatively, D is TRBD1 (5 bases). CDR1 is WNHNN and CDR2 is SYGVQD in the germline V gene (reference sequence). This CDR3 has 11 amino acids. V lost 6 bases to trimming and J lost 10 bases, with 10 bases between them. The DNA of the CDR3 is TGCGCCAGCAGCGATAACAGGGAGCAGTTCTTC. Protein sequence: CASSDNREQFF.

The genes are TRBV7-3 and TRBJ1-2; D unclear. V was shortened by 4 bases and J by 3 bases, with 12 bases between the two germline ends. From germline, CDR1 is SGHTA and CDR2 FQGTGA. This CDR3 has 14 residues. This CDR3 reads CASSSQVGDYGYTF. DNA of the CDR3: TGTGCCAGCAGCTCCCAGGTGGGAGACTATGGCTACACCTTC.

This chain links TRBV5-4 with TRBJ1-2, with TRBD1 matching 7 bases. The CDR3 totals 13 residues. CDR1 is SGHNT and CDR2 is YYREEE in the germline V gene (reference sequence). V lost 2 bases to trimming and J lost 7 bases; unmatched junction nucleotides: 5. Here the CDR3 reads CASSLDPGGGYTF. For the CDR3, the DNA is TGTGCCAGCAGCTTAGATCCAGGGGGTGGCTACACCTTC.

The chain recombines TRBV19 with TRBJ2-3; D remains unclear. Germline CDR1 and CDR2: LNHDA and SQIVND (reference sequence). V was clipped by 4 bases and J by 4 bases, with 6 bases between them. The CDR3 has 12 residues. The CDR3 sequence: CASSTLADTQYF. The CDR3 coding sequence is TGTGCCAGTAGTACCCTAGCAGATACGCAGTATTTT.

J is TRBJ2-7 and V is TRBV5-4; 7 bases are a match to TRBD2. Trimming took 4 bases from V and 4 from J; bases not matched to a gene: 5. Germline V CDR1 and CDR2: SGHNT, YYREEE (reference sequence). This CDR3 spans 13 amino acids. This CDR3 is CASSGTSVYEQYF. Written as DNA, the CDR3 is TGTGCCAGCAGCGGCACTAGCGTTTACGAGCAGTACTTC.

The chain joins TRBV13 to TRBJ2-1; perhaps D is TRBD1 or TRBD2 (6 bases each). V lost 3 bases and J lost 2, with 14 bases in between. Germline CDR1 reads PRHDT; CDR2 reads FYEKMQ (reference sequence). The length of the CDR3 is 16 residues. For the CDR3, the DNA is TGTGCCAGCAGCTTGGGGGGACGGACAGCCTACAATGAGCAGTTCTTC. Translated: CASSLGGRTAYNEQFF.

The chain carries TRBV5-4 and TRBJ2-3, with D unclear. This CDR3 has 13 residues. Germline-derived CDR1 and CDR2 are SGHNT and YYREEE (reference sequence). Trimming removed 3 bases at V and 6 bases at J, with 11 bases between. In nucleotides, the CDR3 is TGTGCCAGCAGCTCCCCCGGGTGGGATACGCAGTATTTT. Protein sequence: CASSSPGWDTQYF.

A note on this clone: An end of the junction does not agree with germline; a read error may underlie this. V usage is TRBV14 and J usage is TRBJ2-3, with 8 bases lining up with TRBD2. The CDR3 totals 17 residues. In germline, CDR1 is SGHDN, CDR2 FVKESK. This CDR3 reads CAGSQEYGRASIDTQYF. The CDR3 bases are TGTGCCGGCAGCCAAGAGTACGGGAGGGCCTCCATAGATACGCAGTATTTT.